This TCR beta chain was recorded in a study of T cell changes during pregnancy in multiple sclerosis. CDR3 length: 14 residues. From germline, CDR1 is LNHDA and CDR2 SQIVND (reference sequence). Trimming took 5 bases from V and 9 from J, leaving 17 bases between them. Assay: immunoSEQ multiplex PCR; the TCRdb copy retains only in-frame clones and omits some. This sample carries approximately 53,000 clones, 90% of them seen once, and the ten largest clones take under 6.5%. V is TRBV19 and J is TRBJ1-3; D not certain. The origin of this receptor is a female donor in good health, enrolled as a control in a pregnancy study. Sample: peripheral blood, taken after pregnancy. The CDR3 is CASSSWEGYSTIYF. Here the CDR3 DNA reads TGTGCCAGTAGTTCCTGGGAGGGATATAGCACCATATATTTT.